Given below is one T cell receptor beta chain in context. The antigen remains unidentified. This entry comes from a study of OX40 agonist ivuxolimab in advanced cancers. Overall study: The patients received ivuxolimab by intravenous route every 2 weeks at 0.01 to 10 mg/kg. Study-wide results and caveats: With doses of 0.1 to 3.0 mg/kg, CD4+ and CD8+ blood T cells had undergone clonal expansion by week 6. Researchers did not establish what antigens the expanded peripheral T cells target.

Using immunoSEQ multiplex PCR, the repertoire was profiled, and TCRdb retains in-frame clones only, with some absent. The table lists 65,000 to 90,000 clones, 65% to 90% of them singletons. From germline, CDR1 is MNHEY and CDR2 SVGAGI. This CDR3 comprises 15 residues. Deletions cut 1 base from V and 3 bases from J, with 9 bases between. The rearrangement joins TRBV6-5 to TRBJ2-2; possibly TRBD2 for D (6 bases). The clonotype was recovered from an adult with an advanced solid tumor such as melanoma, head and neck, liver or kidney cancer. The sequenced sample was CD4+ or CD8+ T cells sorted from blood, obtained in a trial of the OX40 agonist ivuxolimab. CDR3 protein: CASSYLSGDTGELFF. The DNA for the CDR3 is TGTGCCAGCAGTTACTTATCGGGGGACACCGGGGAGCTGTTTTTT.